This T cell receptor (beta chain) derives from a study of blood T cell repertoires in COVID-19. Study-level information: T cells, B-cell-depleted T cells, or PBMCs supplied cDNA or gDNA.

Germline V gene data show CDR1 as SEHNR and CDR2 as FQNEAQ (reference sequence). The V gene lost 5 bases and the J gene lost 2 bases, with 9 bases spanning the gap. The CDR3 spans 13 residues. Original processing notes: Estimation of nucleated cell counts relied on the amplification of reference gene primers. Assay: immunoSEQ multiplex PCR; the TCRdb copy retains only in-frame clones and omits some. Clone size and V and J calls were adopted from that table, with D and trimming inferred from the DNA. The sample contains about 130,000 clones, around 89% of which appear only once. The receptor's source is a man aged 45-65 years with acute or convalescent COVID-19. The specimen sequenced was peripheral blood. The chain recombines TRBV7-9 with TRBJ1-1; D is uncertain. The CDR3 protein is CASSPWANTEAFF. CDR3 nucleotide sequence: TGTGCCAGCAGCCCTTGGGCCAACACTGAAGCTTTCTTT.